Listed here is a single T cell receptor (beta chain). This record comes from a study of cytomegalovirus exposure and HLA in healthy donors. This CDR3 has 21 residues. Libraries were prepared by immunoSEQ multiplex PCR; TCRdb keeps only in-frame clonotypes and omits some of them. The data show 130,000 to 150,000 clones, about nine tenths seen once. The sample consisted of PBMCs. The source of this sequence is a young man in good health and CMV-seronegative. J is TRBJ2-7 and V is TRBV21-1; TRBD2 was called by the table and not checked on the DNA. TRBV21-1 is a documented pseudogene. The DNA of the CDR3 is TGTGCCAGCAGCACCTTTTTAAGTCGGGGACTAGCGGGCCCGCCCGCCTACGAGCAGTACTTC. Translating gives CASSTFLSRGLAGPPAYEQYF.